The 32 T cell receptor beta chains reported below all come from one sample, sequenced in a study of blood T cell repertoires in COVID-19. TCRdb keeps only in-frame clones here, not all; method: immunoSEQ multiplex PCR. The sample carries 60,000 to 75,000 clones, more than 75% recorded once. The specimen sequenced was peripheral blood. These receptor sequences come from a human donor in a cohort sampled during active COVID-19.

The genes are TRBV7-8 and TRBJ2-2; D remains unclear. Germline V lookup: CDR1 SGHVS, CDR2 FQNEAQ. The germline V and J ends were trimmed by 5 bases and 1 base, with 11 bases remaining between them. The length of the CDR3 is 15 residues. CDR3 DNA: TGTGCCAGCAGCCCCCTAGGAGTGAACACCGGGGAGCTGTTTTTT. This codes for CASSPLGVNTGELFF.

The CDR3 DNA sequence: TGCGCCAGCAGCCAAGCTCGGTCCTACGAGCAGTACTTC. The encoded protein is CASSQARSYEQYF. The gene calls are TRBV4-3 and TRBJ2-7, with D unresolved. Germline CDR1 reads LGHNA; CDR2 reads YSLEER. V was cut by 1 base and J by 1 base, with 5 bases left in between. The CDR3 contains 13 residues.

The chain uses TRBV19 and TRBJ2-1; 9 nucleotides agree with TRBD2. The length of the CDR3 is 13 residues. CDR1 is LNHDA, CDR2 SQIVND, per germline (reference sequence). V shed 6 bases and J 4 bases; nucleotides not matched to a gene: 1. The CDR3 DNA is TGTGCCAGTAGGACTAGCGGTTACAATGAGCAGTTCTTC. Protein sequence: CASRTSGYNEQFF.

The genes are TRBV27 and TRBJ1-2; 9 nucleotides agree with TRBD1. V gave up 5 bases and J gave up 4 bases; unmatched junction bases: 8. The germline gives CDR1 MNHEY, CDR2 SMNVEV (reference sequence). The CDR3 sequence is 15 residues long. CDR3 region: CASSNVGTGTYGYTF. CDR3 sequence (DNA): TGTGCCAGCAGTAATGTGGGGACAGGGACCTATGGCTACACCTTC.

Here the CDR3 reads CASSPPPLDEQFF. DNA of the CDR3: TGTGCCAGCAGCCCCCCCCCTCTCGATGAGCAGTTCTTC. The chain links TRBV11-2 to TRBJ2-1; no definite D call. Trimming cost V 5 bases and J 8 bases, with 13 bases left between them. Germline CDR1 SGHAT, CDR2 FQNNGV. CDR3 length equals 13 residues.

The chain has TRBV6-5 and TRBJ1-2; the match to TRBD1 covers 11 bases. Germline V gene data show CDR1 as MNHEY and CDR2 as SVGAGI. The CDR3 consists of 15 residues. J was trimmed by 8 bases and V by 6 bases; bases with no gene match: 11. The CDR3 reads CASRPMDRGLRGYTF. The CDR3, as DNA: TGTGCCAGCAGACCTATGGACAGGGGGCTGAGGGGCTACACCTTC.

Points on this clone: One end of the junction varies from germline; a read error may be responsible. V usage is TRBV30 and J usage is TRBJ2-7; weak D call: TRBD2 (7 bases). The CDR3 contains 11 residues. CDR1 is GTSNPN and CDR2 is SVGIG in the germline V gene (reference sequence). This CDR3 reads CAWGGGGRVDF. In DNA form, the CDR3 reads TGTGCCTGGGGTGGGGGGGGCCGCGTGGACTTC.

The rearrangement links TRBV20-1 to TRBJ2-1; D is undetermined. The CDR3 consists of 11 residues. The V gene lost 7 bases and the J gene lost 2 bases, with 6 bases spanning the gap. CDR1 is DFQATT, CDR2 SNEGSKA, per germline (reference sequence). The CDR3 sequence is CSVAPYNEQFF. CDR3 coding DNA: TGCAGTGTGGCACCCTACAATGAGCAGTTCTTC.

The chain carries TRBV3-1 (or the pseudogene TRBV3-2) and TRBJ2-3; 7 bases agree with TRBD1. J was trimmed by 2 bases and V by 6 bases; bases with no gene match: 20. This CDR3 region has 19 residues. The germline V gene encodes CDR1 LGHDT and CDR2 YNNKEL (reference sequence). The CDR3 loop is CASSLSPRLTGVPTDTQYF. As DNA, the CDR3 is TGTGCCAGCAGTCTTTCCCCCCGCCTAACAGGGGTCCCCACAGATACGCAGTATTTT.

The V gene is TRBV6-2 or TRBV6-3, the J gene TRBJ2-5, with TRBD2 matching over 7 bases. V was clipped by 3 bases and J by 1 base; unmatched bases: 2. The CDR3 sequence is 14 residues long. Germline V gives CDR1 MNHEY, CDR2 SVGEGT. The CDR3 DNA follows: TGTGCCAGCAGTTATGGGGGGGTCCAAGAGACCCAGTACTTC. Protein product: CASSYGGVQETQYF.

The chain joins TRBV5-6 to TRBJ2-7; D might be TRBD2 (6 bases). The CDR3 totals 15 residues. V was clipped by 2 bases and J by 3 bases, with 15 bases between them. From germline, CDR1 is SGHDT and CDR2 YYEEEE. Written as DNA, the CDR3 is TGTGCCAGCAGCTTAGGTACTAGCACCATCTACGAGCAGTACTTC. This sequence encodes CASSLGTSTIYEQYF.

This clone was counted only a few times. This chain uses TRBV19 with TRBJ1-5; no reliable D call. CDR1 is LNHDA and CDR2 is SQIVND in the germline V gene (reference sequence). V dropped 3 bases and J dropped 11 bases, with 17 bases sitting between them. The CDR3 covers 14 residues. The CDR3: CASSIAAGGWAQHF. In nucleotides, the CDR3 is TGTGCCAGTAGTATCGCGGCAGGCGGGTGGGCCCAGCATTTT.

The chain carries TRBV5-4 and TRBJ1-2; 7 bases line up with TRBD1. Germline CDR1 and CDR2: SGHNT and YYREEE (reference sequence). The CDR3 sequence is 14 residues long. The junction had 5 bases not matched to a gene; V was cut back by 3 bases and J by 3 bases. CDR3 sequence: CASSWGQTDYGYTF. The CDR3 nucleotides read TGTGCCAGCAGCTGGGGACAGACGGACTATGGCTACACCTTC.

This rearrangement joins TRBV5-5 to TRBJ2-1, with 9 bases fitting TRBD1. V shed 3 bases and J 9 bases; nucleotides not matched to a gene: 7. This CDR3 has 14 amino acids. Germline V CDR1 and CDR2: SGHKS, YYEKEE (reference sequence). The CDR3 DNA follows: TGTGCCAGCAGCTCGGGACAGGGCCACATTGAGCAGTTCTTC. It is translated as CASSSGQGHIEQFF.

V usage is TRBV7-2 and J usage is TRBJ1-6; maybe TRBD1 (6 bases). Trimming took 7 bases from V and 7 from J, leaving 23 bases between them. Per the germline V gene, CDR1 is SGHTA and CDR2 is FQGNSA. This CDR3 region has 17 residues. The chain's CDR3 is CASNLPGSGVGNSPLHF. CDR3 coding DNA: TGTGCCAGCAACCTGCCGGGCTCAGGGGTTGGAAATTCACCCCTCCACTTT. The whole variable domain, remainder taken from reference TRBV7-2 and TRBJ1-6, is GAGVSQSPSNKVTEKGKDVELRCDPISGHTALYWYRQSLGQGLEFLIYFQGNSAPDKSGLPSDRFSAERTGGSVSTLTIQRTQQEDSAVYLCASNLPGSGVGNSPLHFGNGTRLTVT.

The chain has TRBV14 and TRBJ2-2; D is perhaps TRBD2 (5 bases). The ends were cut back, 0 bases at V and 0 bases at J, with 14 bases in the middle. From germline, CDR1 is SGHDN and CDR2 FVKESK. The CDR3 runs 18 residues. The CDR3 loop reads CASSQEGLITTNTGELFF. The CDR3 nucleotides are TGTGCCAGCAGCCAAGAAGGACTTATCACAACGAACACCGGGGAGCTGTTTTTT.

Only one count was recorded for this clone. The rearrangement joins TRBV7-9 to TRBJ2-5, with 10 bases aligning to TRBD1. V trimming: 4 bases; J trimming: 4 bases; junction bases outside the gene matches: 12. Per the germline V gene, CDR1 is SEHNR and CDR2 is FQNEAQ (reference sequence). The CDR3 length is 17 residues. The CDR3 bases are TGTGCCAGCAGCTCAGGAGGGGCCGGGACAGGGGTAGAGACCCAGTACTTC. This translates into CASSSGGAGTGVETQYF. The full variable domain, completed using reference TRBV7-9 and TRBJ2-5, is DTGVSQNPRHKITKRGQNVTFRCDPISEHNRLYWYRQTLGQGPEFLTYFQNEAQLEKSRLLSDRFSAERPKGSFSTLEIQRTEQGDSAMYLCASSSGGAGTGVETQYFGPGTRLLVL.

The chain employs TRBV30 and TRBJ2-7, with 9 bases lining up with TRBD1. With V trimmed by 5 bases and J by 6 bases, 11 bases remained unmatched. CDR1 GTSNPN and CDR2 SVGIG come from the germline V gene (reference sequence). The CDR3 length is 14 residues. CDR3 sequence (DNA): TGTGCCTGGGATCCCGGGACAGGGTTCCCCGAGCAGTACTTC. Translating gives CAWDPGTGFPEQYF. Based on the CDR3 plus reference TRBV30 and TRBJ2-7, the full variable domain is SQTIHQWPATLVQPVGSPLSLECTVEGTSNPNLYWYRQAAGRGLQLLFYSVGIGQISSEVPQNLSASRPQDRQFILSSKKLLLSDSGFYLCAWDPGTGFPEQYFGPGTRLTVT.

This chain links TRBV28 with TRBJ2-7, with 11 bases that match TRBD2. The junction had 9 bases not matched to a gene; V was cut back by 7 bases and J by 4 bases. The CDR3 totals 15 residues. From germline, CDR1 is MDHEN and CDR2 SYDVKM. The chain's CDR3 is CASTVLGTSGYEQYF. The CDR3 nucleotides are TGTGCCAGCACTGTACTAGGGACTAGCGGTTACGAGCAGTACTTC.

J is TRBJ2-3 and V is TRBV5-4, with 7 bases identical to TRBD2. The CDR3 has 16 amino acids. J was trimmed by 4 bases and V by 5 bases; bases with no gene match: 13. The germline gives CDR1 SGHNT, CDR2 YYREEE (reference sequence). The CDR3 DNA follows: TGTGCCAGCAGGCAAGCAAGCGGGAATCTTCCAGATACGCAGTATTTT. Residues: CASRQASGNLPDTQYF.

The V and J genes are TRBV5-6 and TRBJ1-5; no firm D call. The germline V and J ends were trimmed by 0 bases and 7 bases, with 14 bases remaining between them. The CDR3 totals 15 residues. CDR1 and CDR2 (germline): SGHDT, YYEEEE. This CDR3 reads CASSLGGEPSQPQHF. CDR3 nucleotide sequence: TGTGCCAGCAGCTTGGGCGGGGAACCCTCACAGCCCCAGCATTTT. Looking up the rest from reference TRBV5-6 and TRBJ1-5 gives the full variable domain: DAGVTQSPTHLIKTRGQQVTLRCSPKSGHDTVSWYQQALGQGPQFIFQYYEEEERQRGNFPDRFSGHQFPNYSSELNVNALLLGDSALYLCASSLGGEPSQPQHFGDGTRLSIL.

The chain links TRBV10-1 to TRBJ1-1; D uncertain. The V and J ends lost 0 bases and 0 bases respectively, with 8 bases between them. CDR3 size: 15 residues. CDR1 and CDR2 from the germline V gene are WNHNN and SYGVQD (reference sequence). The CDR3 region has the DNA TGCGCCAGCAGTGAGTCGATACTGATGAACACTGAAGCTTTCTTT. Encoded protein: CASSESILMNTEAFF.

The CDR3 DNA reads TGCGCCAGCAGCCAAGGTCACACGGGAGTACCCTACGAGCAGTACTTC. Translated, it gives CASSQGHTGVPYEQYF. This chain connects TRBV4-3 to TRBJ2-7; the D gene is possibly TRBD2 (6 bases). The V and J ends lost 1 base and 2 bases respectively, with 15 bases between them. The CDR3 totals 16 residues. CDR1 LGHNA and CDR2 YSLEER come from the germline V gene.

The chain is built from TRBV7-6 and TRBJ1-5; TRBD1 matches 9 bases. The CDR3 sequence is 17 residues long. The germline V gene encodes CDR1 SGHVS and CDR2 FNYEAQ. Trimming cost V 5 bases and J 5 bases; bases outside gene matches: 13. The CDR3 region is CASSLGQGGMGDQPQHF. The CDR3 DNA reads TGTGCCAGCAGCCTGGGACAGGGAGGGATGGGTGATCAGCCCCAGCATTTT.

CDR3 loop: CATSGGEQPQHF. CDR3 bases: TGTGCCACCAGCGGGGGGGAGCAGCCCCAGCATTTT. The V call is TRBV15, the J call TRBJ1-5; D may be TRBD1 (5 bases). CDR3 length equals 12 residues. Germline V gene sequence: CDR1 LNHNV, CDR2 YYDKDF (reference sequence). The ends were cut back, 5 bases at V and 7 bases at J, with 9 bases in the middle.

This clone was recorded once. The chain joins TRBV19 to TRBJ1-1; 10 bases fit TRBD1. This CDR3 contains 15 residues. Germline values: CDR1 LNHDA, CDR2 SQIVND (reference sequence). Trimming at V came to 5 bases and at J to 6 bases, leaving 9 bases not matched to a gene. CDR3 protein: CASSAWDRGLPEAFF. For the CDR3, the DNA is TGTGCCAGTAGTGCATGGGACAGGGGATTACCTGAAGCTTTCTTT.

This chain uses TRBV4-2 with TRBJ2-3; D might be TRBD2 (7 bases). The germline V gene has CDR1 LGHNA and CDR2 YNFKEQ. The CDR3 is made up of 17 amino acids. Between the trimmed V and J ends, which lost 1 base and 6 bases, there was a span of 20 bases. As DNA, the CDR3 is TGTGCCAGCAGCCAAGTCCTGGAGGGGGGGATCGATGATACGCAGTATTTT. Translating it yields CASSQVLEGGIDDTQYF.

This chain joins TRBV7-2 and TRBJ1-2, with 7 bases lining up with TRBD1. The trim removed 5 bases at V and 2 bases at J, leaving 14 bases unmatched. The CDR3 is 17 amino acids. The germline V gene has CDR1 SGHTA and CDR2 FQGNSA. The CDR3 DNA follows: TGTGCCAGCAGCGATATAGGGGGCTATGCCCTCAACTATGGCTACACCTTC. The encoded protein is CASSDIGGYALNYGYTF.

The chain has TRBV10-3 and TRBJ2-2; 11 nucleotides agree with TRBD1. The CDR3 sequence is 17 residues long. The J segment lost 2 bases and the V segment lost 10 bases, leaving 12 bases of the junction unmatched. The V gene's germline CDR1 is ENHRY and CDR2 SYGVKD. CDR3 amino acids: CARPGTGGPFNTGELFF. CDR3 nucleotide sequence: TGTGCCAGACCCGGGACAGGGGGTCCCTTTAACACCGGGGAGCTGTTTTTT.

The chain combines TRBV5-4 with TRBJ2-1; TRBD1 might be the D (6 bases). Germline loops: CDR1 SGHNT, CDR2 YYREEE (reference sequence). CDR3 length: 15 residues. Trimming took 4 bases from V and 0 from J, leaving 11 bases between them. In DNA, the CDR3 is TGTGCCAGCAGCCCCACAGGGAGCTCCTACAATGAGCAGTTCTTC. Translation gives CASSPTGSSYNEQFF.

The chain uses TRBV15 and TRBJ2-3, with no clear D. CDR1 and CDR2 (germline): LNHNV, YYDKDF (reference sequence). The V end was cut by 4 bases, the J end by 0 bases, with 8 bases between. There are 14 residues in the CDR3. CDR3 nucleotide sequence: TGTGCCACCAGCAAGATGACTAGCACAGATACGCAGTATTTT. It specifies CATSKMTSTDTQYF.

Written as DNA, the CDR3 is TGTGCCAGTAGTTTACAAGAGACCCAGTACTTC. This translates into CASSLQETQYF. This sequence joins TRBV19 and TRBJ2-5; unclear D gene. The CDR3 extends over 11 amino acids. Germline V lookup: CDR1 LNHDA, CDR2 SQIVND (reference sequence). The germline V and J ends were trimmed by 5 bases and 2 bases, with 3 bases remaining between them.